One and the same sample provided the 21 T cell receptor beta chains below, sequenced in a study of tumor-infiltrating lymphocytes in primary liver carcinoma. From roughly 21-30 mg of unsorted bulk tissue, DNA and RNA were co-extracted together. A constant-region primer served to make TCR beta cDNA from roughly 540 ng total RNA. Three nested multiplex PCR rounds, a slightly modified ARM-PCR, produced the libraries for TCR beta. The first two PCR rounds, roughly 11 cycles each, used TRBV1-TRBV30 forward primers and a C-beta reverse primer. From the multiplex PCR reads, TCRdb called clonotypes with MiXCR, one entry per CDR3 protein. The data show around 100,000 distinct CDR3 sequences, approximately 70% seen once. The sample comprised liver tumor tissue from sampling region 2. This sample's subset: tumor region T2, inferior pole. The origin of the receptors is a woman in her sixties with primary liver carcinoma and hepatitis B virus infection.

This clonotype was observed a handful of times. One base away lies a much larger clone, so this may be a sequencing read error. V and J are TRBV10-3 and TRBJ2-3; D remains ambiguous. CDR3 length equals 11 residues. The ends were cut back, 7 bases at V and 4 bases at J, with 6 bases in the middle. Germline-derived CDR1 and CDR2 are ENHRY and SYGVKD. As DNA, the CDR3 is TGTGCCATCAATGCATCAGATACGCAGTATTTT. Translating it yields CAINASDTQYF.

The CDR3 coding sequence is TGTGCCTGGAGTCCAGTGAGCCAGAGTGGATCCTACGAGCAGTACTTC. Residues: CAWSPVSQSGSYEQYF. This chain links TRBV30 with TRBJ2-7; D unresolved. This CDR3 spans 16 amino acids. Trimming cost V 2 bases and J 1 base, with 18 bases left between them. Germline V CDR1 and CDR2: GTSNPN, SVGIG (reference sequence).

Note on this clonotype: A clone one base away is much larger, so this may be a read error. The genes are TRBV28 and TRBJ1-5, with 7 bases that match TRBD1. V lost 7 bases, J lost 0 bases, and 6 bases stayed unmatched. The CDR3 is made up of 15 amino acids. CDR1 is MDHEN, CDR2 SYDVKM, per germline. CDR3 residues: CASTANRGSNQPQHF. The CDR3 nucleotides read TGTGCCAGCACAGCGAACAGGGGTAGCAATCAGCCCCAGCATTTT.

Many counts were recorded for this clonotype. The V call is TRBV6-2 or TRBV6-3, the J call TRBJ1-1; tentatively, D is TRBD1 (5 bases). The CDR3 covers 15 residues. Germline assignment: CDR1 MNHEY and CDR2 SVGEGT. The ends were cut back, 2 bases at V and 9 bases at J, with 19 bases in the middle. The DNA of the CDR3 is TGTGCCAGCAGTTACGGCGGACGGAGGGGCATTAAAGCTTTCTTT. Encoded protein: CASSYGGRRGIKAFF.

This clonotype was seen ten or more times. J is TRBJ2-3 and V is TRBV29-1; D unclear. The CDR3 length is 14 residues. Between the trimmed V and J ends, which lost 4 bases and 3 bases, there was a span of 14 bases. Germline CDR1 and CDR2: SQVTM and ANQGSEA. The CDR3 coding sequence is TGCAGCGTTGCCTCTTCACTGGTTACAGATACGCAGTATTTT. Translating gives CSVASSLVTDTQYF.

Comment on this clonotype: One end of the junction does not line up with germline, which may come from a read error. The CDR3 DNA sequence: TGTGCCGGCAGCTTAGGGTTCGGCGGGCTCTCCTACAGTGAGCAGTTCTTC. This codes for CAGSLGFGGLSYSEQFF. The V gene is TRBV11-3, the J gene TRBJ2-1; tentatively, D is TRBD2 (5 bases). Per germline, CDR1 SGHNT and CDR2 YENEEA. This CDR3 comprises 17 residues. Together with reference TRBV11-3 and TRBJ2-1, the CDR3 gives the full variable domain: EAGVVQSPRYKIIEKKQPVAFWCNPISGHNTLYWYLQNLGQGPELLIRYENEEAVDDSQLPKDRFSAERLKGVDSTLKIQPAELGDSAVYLCAGSLGFGGLSYSEQFFGPGTRLTVL.

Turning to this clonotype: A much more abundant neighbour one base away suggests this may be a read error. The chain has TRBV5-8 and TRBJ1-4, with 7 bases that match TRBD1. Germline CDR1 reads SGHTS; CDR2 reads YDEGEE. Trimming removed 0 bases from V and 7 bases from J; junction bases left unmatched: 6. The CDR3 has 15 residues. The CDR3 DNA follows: TGTGCCAGCAGCTTGGCCAGGGGGGTCGGTGAAAAACTGTTTTTT. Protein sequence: CASSLARGVGEKLFF.

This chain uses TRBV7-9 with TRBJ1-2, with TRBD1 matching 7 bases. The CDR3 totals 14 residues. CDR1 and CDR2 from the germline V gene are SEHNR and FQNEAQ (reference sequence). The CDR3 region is CVSTQGMNAYGYTF. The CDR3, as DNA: TGTGTCAGTACACAGGGGATGAACGCCTATGGCTACACCTTC.

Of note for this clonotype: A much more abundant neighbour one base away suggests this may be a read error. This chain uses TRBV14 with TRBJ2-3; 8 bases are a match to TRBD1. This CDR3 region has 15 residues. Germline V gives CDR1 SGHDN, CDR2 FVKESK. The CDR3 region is CASNQRQGFGDTQYF. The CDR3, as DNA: TGTGCCAGCAACCAAAGACAGGGGTTCGGAGATACGCAGTATTTT.

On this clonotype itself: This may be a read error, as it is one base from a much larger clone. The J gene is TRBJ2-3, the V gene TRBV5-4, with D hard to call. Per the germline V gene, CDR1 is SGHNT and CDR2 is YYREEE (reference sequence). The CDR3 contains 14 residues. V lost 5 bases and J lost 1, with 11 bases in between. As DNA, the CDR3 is TGTGCCAGCAGATTAAAAGACGGCACAGATACGCAGTATTTT. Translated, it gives CASRLKDGTDTQYF.

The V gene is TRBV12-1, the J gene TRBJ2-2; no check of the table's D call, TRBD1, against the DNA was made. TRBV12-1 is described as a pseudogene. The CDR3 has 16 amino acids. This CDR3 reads CASIVGGHTNTGELFF. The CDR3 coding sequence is TGTGCCAGCATCGTGGGGGGGCACACGAACACCGGGGAACTGTTTTTT.

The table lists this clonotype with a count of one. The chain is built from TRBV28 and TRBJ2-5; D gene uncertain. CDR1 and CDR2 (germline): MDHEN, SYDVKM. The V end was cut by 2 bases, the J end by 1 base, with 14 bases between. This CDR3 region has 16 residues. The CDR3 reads CASSLIGSSSQETQYF. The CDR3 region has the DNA TGTGCCAGCAGTTTAATTGGTTCGAGCAGCCAAGAGACCCAGTACTTC.

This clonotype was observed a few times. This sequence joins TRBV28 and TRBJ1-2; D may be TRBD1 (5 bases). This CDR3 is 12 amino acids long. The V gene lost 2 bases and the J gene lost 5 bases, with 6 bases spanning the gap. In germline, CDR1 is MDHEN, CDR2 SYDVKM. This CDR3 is CASSLRGYGYTF. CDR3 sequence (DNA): TGTGCCAGCAGTTTACGGGGGTATGGCTACACCTTC.

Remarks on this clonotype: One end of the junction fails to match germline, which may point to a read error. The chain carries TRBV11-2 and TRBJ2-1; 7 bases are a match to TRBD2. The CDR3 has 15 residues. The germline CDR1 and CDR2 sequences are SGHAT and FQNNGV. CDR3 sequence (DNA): TGTGCCAGCAGCTTAGAGCTAGCGGCCTACATTGAGCAGCTCTTC. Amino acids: CASSLELAAYIEQLF.

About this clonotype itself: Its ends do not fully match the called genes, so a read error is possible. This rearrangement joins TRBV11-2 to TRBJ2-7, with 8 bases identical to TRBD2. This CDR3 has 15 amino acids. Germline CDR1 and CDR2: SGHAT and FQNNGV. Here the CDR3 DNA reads TGTGCCAGCAGCCTCCGAACGGGAGGGGACTACGAGCACTACTTC. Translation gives CASSLRTGGDYEHYF.

The CDR3 sequence: CSVEHSGSFNEQFF. Written as DNA, the CDR3 is TGCAGCGTTGAGCACAGCGGGAGTTTTAATGAGCAGTTCTTC. The chain joins TRBV29-1 to TRBJ2-1, with TRBD2 identical over 8 bases. This CDR3 is built from 14 residues. V was pared by 3 bases and J by 7 bases, with 8 bases of the junction left unmatched. CDR1 and CDR2 (germline): SQVTM, ANQGSEA.

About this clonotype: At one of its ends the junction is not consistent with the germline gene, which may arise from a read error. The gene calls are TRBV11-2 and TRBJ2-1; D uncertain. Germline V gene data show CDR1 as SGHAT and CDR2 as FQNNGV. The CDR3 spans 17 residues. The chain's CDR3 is CVSSFTTLRSSNNEQFF. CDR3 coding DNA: TGTGTCAGCAGCTTTACCACACTGAGGAGCTCCAACAATGAGCAGTTCTTC.

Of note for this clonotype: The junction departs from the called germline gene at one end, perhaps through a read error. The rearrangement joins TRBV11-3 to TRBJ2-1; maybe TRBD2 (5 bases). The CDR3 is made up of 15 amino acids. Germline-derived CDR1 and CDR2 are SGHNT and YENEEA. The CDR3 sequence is CASNLAAAAPGEQFF. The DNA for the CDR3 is TGTGCGAGCAACTTGGCAGCGGCTGCCCCGGGTGAGCAGTTCTTC.

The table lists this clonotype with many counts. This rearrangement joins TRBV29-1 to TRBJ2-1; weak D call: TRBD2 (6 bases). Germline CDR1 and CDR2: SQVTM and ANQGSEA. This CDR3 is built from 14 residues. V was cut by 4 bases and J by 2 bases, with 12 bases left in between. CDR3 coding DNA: TGCAGCGTTGCGGGCGGGACGACCTACAATGAGCAGTTCTTC. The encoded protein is CSVAGGTTYNEQFF.

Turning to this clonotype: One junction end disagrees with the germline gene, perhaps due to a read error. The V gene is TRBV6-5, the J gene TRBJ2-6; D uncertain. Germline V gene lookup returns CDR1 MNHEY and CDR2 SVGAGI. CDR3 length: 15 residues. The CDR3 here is CASSSQVSRANVLPF. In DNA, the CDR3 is TGTGCCAGCAGTTCGCAGGTCTCTAGGGCCAACGTCCTGCCTTTC.

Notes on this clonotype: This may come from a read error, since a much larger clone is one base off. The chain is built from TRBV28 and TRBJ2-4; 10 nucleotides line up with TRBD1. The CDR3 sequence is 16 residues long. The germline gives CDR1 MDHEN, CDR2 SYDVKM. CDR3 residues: CASSHGTGVDKTIQYF. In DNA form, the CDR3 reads TGTGCCAGCAGCCACGGGACAGGGGTTGACAAAACCATTCAGTACTTC. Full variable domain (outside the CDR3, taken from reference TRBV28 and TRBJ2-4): DVKVTQSSRYLVKRTGEKVFLECVQDMDHENMFWYRQDPGLGLRLIYFSYDVKMKEKGDIPEGYSVSREKKERFSLILESASTNQTSMYLCASSHGTGVDKTIQYFGAGTRLSVL.